Listed here is a single TCR beta chain. What it recognizes is unknown. The data were obtained in a study of cytotoxic CD8 clonotypes in ibrutinib-treated CLL. Study context: Response was recorded as partial in around 25 patients and complete in 2; at median approximately 65 months, about 14 remained remitted and about 12 had progressed. Points from the study as a whole: Higher clonality was seen at ibrutinib response and a return toward baseline at progression. Higher circulating CD8+ T-cell counts strongly accompanied higher baseline clonality, above age-matched healthy donors.

Germline CDR1 and CDR2: LGHNT and FRNRAP. Trimming shortened V by 6 bases and J by 4 bases, and 15 bases separated the two germline ends. CDR3 length: 14 residues. Targeted sequencing depth ranged from 1 in 200,000 to 1 in 1 million T cells. Clones were sequenced by immunoSEQ multiplex PCR, and TCRdb holds only the in-frame ones, with some missing. The sample contains about 84,000 clones, just over 85% of which appear only once. The chain employs TRBV12-5 and TRBJ1-2; D not resolved. The sequence was collected from a human donor with chronic lymphocytic leukemia. Sequences were derived from PBMCs, sampled before ibrutinib treatment. The CDR3 reads CASGPNSGLYGYTF. The DNA of the CDR3 is TGTGCTAGTGGCCCGAACAGTGGACTCTATGGCTACACCTTC.